One sample yielded the 13 T cell receptor beta chains listed below, sequenced in a study of blood T cell repertoires in COVID-19. The assay was immunoSEQ multiplex PCR, and TCRdb's table has in-frame clones only and misses some. Here the sample spans fewer than 300,000 clones, 80% to 90% being singletons. Sequencing was done on a sample of PBMCs or T cells enriched from blood (not recorded which). The receptor set was obtained from a woman under 40 who had recovered from COVID-19.

CDR3 in amino acids: CASSVETGQGEKLFF. The CDR3 DNA reads as TGTGCCAGCAGCGTAGAGACAGGGCAAGGAGAAAAACTGTTTTTT. The gene calls are TRBV9 and TRBJ1-4, with 7 bases lining up with TRBD1. Losses at the gene ends were 0 bases for V and 8 bases for J; bases not matched to a gene: 7. The CDR3 is 15 amino acids. Germline loops: CDR1 SGDLS, CDR2 YYNGEE.

J is TRBJ2-5 and V is TRBV10-3; 9 bases are a match to TRBD2. The CDR3 extends over 15 amino acids. Germline V CDR1 and CDR2: ENHRY, SYGVKD. V trimming: 0 bases; J trimming: 2 bases; junction bases outside the gene matches: 1. The CDR3 reads CAISESTSGQETQYF. The DNA of the CDR3 is TGTGCCATCAGTGAGTCGACTAGCGGACAAGAGACCCAGTACTTC.

This sequence joins TRBV6-5 and TRBJ2-7; TRBD1 agrees at 8 bases. Looked up from germline, CDR1 is MNHEY and CDR2 is SVGAGI. The CDR3 sequence is 16 residues long. Trimming at V came to 0 bases and at J to 5 bases, leaving 9 bases not matched to a gene. The CDR3 here is CASSYSVGTGSNEQYF. Written as DNA, the CDR3 is TGTGCCAGCAGTTACTCGGTCGGGACAGGATCCAACGAGCAGTACTTC.

As concerns this clone: The junction differs from germline at one of its ends, possibly a read error. The chain couples TRBV7-2 to TRBJ2-2; the match to TRBD2 covers 10 bases. The germline gives CDR1 SGHTA, CDR2 FQGNSA. The CDR3 length is 15 residues. The CDR3 region is CASSLAGGNTGELFF. CDR3 DNA sequence: TGTGCCAGCAGTTTAGCGGGAGGGAACACCGGGGAGCTGTTTTTT.

The chain is built from TRBV7-2 and TRBJ2-2; 10 bases fit TRBD2. The CDR3 length is 16 residues. Germline CDR1 SGHTA, CDR2 FQGNSA. After removal of 5 bases from V and 6 bases from J, the junction contained 9 bases not matched to a gene. CDR3 residues: CASSRRSGGAPGELFF. Written as DNA, the CDR3 is TGTGCCAGCAGCCGCAGGAGCGGGGGGGCCCCCGGGGAGCTGTTTTTT.

The chain links TRBV9 to TRBJ1-2; 7 bases agree with TRBD1. Germline CDR1 is SGDLS and CDR2 is YYNGEE. The J segment lost 5 bases and the V segment lost 0 bases, leaving 4 bases of the junction unmatched. The CDR3 contains 14 residues. The CDR3: CASSVETGLYGYTF. In DNA, the CDR3 is TGTGCCAGCAGCGTAGAGACAGGGCTTTATGGCTACACCTTC.

The V and J genes are TRBV5-1 and TRBJ1-1; 8 bases are a match to TRBD1. Germline values: CDR1 SGHRS, CDR2 YFSETQ. With 1 base clipped from V and 4 bases from J, the junction kept 3 bases outside the gene matches. This CDR3 comprises 14 residues. CDR3 coding DNA: TGCGCCAGCAGCTTGAACAGGGGGGTCACTGAAGCTTTCTTT. Translation gives CASSLNRGVTEAFF.

This chain links TRBV6-5 with TRBJ2-3; D is perhaps TRBD1 (6 bases). The germline V and J ends were trimmed by 11 bases and 2 bases, with 11 bases remaining between them. Per the germline V gene, CDR1 is MNHEY and CDR2 is SVGAGI. There are 12 residues in the CDR3. Here the CDR3 DNA reads TGTGCCGGGCGGACAGACACAGATACGCAGTATTTT. As protein: CAGRTDTDTQYF.

The rearrangement links TRBV6-1 to TRBJ2-7; tentative D call: TRBD2 (5 bases). From germline, CDR1 is MNHNS and CDR2 SASEGT. CDR3 length: 14 amino acids. The V and J ends lost 1 base and 7 bases respectively, with 14 bases between them. CDR3 sequence reads: CASSEVLESGEQYF. CDR3 bases: TGTGCCAGCAGTGAAGTATTGGAGTCGGGGGAGCAGTACTTC.

This clone turned up a few times. The chain is built from TRBV5-6 and TRBJ1-1; D is uncertain. V was shortened by 1 base and J by 4 bases, with 14 bases between the two germline ends. Germline loops: CDR1 SGHDT, CDR2 YYEEEE. The CDR3 consists of 15 residues. The CDR3 loop reads CASSLLLGRSTEAFF. The CDR3 bases are TGTGCCAGCAGCTTGTTGTTGGGGAGAAGCACTGAAGCTTTCTTT.

The chain combines TRBV14 with TRBJ2-2; TRBD2 matches 11 bases. CDR1 is SGHDN and CDR2 is FVKESK in the germline V gene. The J segment lost 6 bases and the V segment lost 6 bases, leaving 18 bases of the junction unmatched. This CDR3 contains 19 residues. CDR3 bases: TGTGCCAGCAGTCCCAACTATCGACTAGCGGGACTGGGGGCCGGGGAGCTGTTTTTT. Its protein is CASSPNYRLAGLGAGELFF.

V is TRBV5-5 and J is TRBJ1-5; D is undetermined. V lost 2 bases, J lost 1 base, and 7 bases lay in between. CDR1 and CDR2 (germline): SGHKS, YYEKEE (reference sequence). The CDR3 loop spans 14 amino acids. DNA for the CDR3: TGTGCCAGCAGCTTCTCTGAGAGCAATCAGCCCCAGCATTTT. This sequence encodes CASSFSESNQPQHF.

The chain employs TRBV5-6 and TRBJ2-7; D call uncertain. The V gene's germline CDR1 is SGHDT and CDR2 YYEEEE. The CDR3 spans 14 residues. Trimming removed 1 base at V and 0 bases at J, with 8 bases between. The CDR3 spells CASSLPLDSYEQYF. The CDR3 region has the DNA TGTGCCAGCAGCTTGCCGCTAGACTCCTACGAGCAGTACTTC. The complete variable domain, with remaining parts taken from reference TRBV5-6 and TRBJ2-7, reads DAGVTQSPTHLIKTRGQQVTLRCSPKSGHDTVSWYQQALGQGPQFIFQYYEEEERQRGNFPDRFSGHQFPNYSSELNVNALLLGDSALYLCASSLPLDSYEQYFGPGTRLTVT.